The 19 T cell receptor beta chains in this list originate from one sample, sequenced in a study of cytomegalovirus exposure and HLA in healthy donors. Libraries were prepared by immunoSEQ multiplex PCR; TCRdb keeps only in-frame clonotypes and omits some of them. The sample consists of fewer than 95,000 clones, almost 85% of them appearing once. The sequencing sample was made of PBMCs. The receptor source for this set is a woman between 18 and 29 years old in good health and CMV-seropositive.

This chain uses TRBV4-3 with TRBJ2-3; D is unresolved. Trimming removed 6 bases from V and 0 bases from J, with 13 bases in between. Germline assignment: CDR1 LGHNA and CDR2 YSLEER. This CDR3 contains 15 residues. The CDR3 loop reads CASSSRFSSTDTQYF. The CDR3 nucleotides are TGCGCCAGCAGTTCCAGGTTTTCTAGCACAGATACGCAGTATTTT.

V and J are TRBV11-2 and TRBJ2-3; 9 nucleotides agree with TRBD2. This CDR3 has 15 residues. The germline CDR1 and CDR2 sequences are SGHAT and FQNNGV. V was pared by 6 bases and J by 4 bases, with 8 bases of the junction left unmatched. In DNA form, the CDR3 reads TGTGCCAGCAGAGTTAGCGGGAGAATGGCAGATACGCAGTATTTT. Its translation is CASRVSGRMADTQYF.

CDR3 DNA: TGCAGCGTTGAAGACGGACAGGTCACTGAAGCTTTCTTT. Protein product: CSVEDGQVTEAFF. The chain recombines TRBV29-1 with TRBJ1-1; 7 bases align to TRBD1. Germline V gene sequence: CDR1 SQVTM, CDR2 ANQGSEA. The trim removed 0 bases at V and 4 bases at J, leaving 2 bases unmatched. The CDR3 covers 13 residues.

The CDR3 DNA is TGCGCCAGCACCAATGGACAGGGGACGAATGGCTACACCTTC. Its protein is CASTNGQGTNGYTF. V gene TRBV5-1 combines with J gene TRBJ1-2; 9 nucleotides agree with TRBD1. J gave up 6 bases and V 6 bases, and 9 bases lay outside the gene matches. The CDR3 is 14 residues long. Germline CDR1 reads SGHRS; CDR2 reads YFSETQ.

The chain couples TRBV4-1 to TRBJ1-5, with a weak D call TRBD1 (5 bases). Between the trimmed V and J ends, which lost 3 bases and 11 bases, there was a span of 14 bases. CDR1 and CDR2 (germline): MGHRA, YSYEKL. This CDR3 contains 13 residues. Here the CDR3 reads CASSHPSGGAQHF. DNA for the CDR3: TGCGCCAGCAGCCACCCTAGCGGGGGGGCCCAGCATTTT.

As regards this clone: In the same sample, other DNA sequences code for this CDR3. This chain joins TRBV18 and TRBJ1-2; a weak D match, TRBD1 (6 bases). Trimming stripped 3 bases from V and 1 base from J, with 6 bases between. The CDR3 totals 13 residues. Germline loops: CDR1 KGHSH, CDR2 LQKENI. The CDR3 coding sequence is TGTGCCAGCTCACCGGACAGTAACTATGGCTACACCTTC. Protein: CASSPDSNYGYTF.

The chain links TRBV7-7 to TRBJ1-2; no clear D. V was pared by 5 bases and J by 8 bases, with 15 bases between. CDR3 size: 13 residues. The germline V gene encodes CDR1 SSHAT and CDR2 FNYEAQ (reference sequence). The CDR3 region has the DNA TGTGCCAGCAGCCCGACCCCAGGTCGGGGCTACACCTTC. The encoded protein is CASSPTPGRGYTF.

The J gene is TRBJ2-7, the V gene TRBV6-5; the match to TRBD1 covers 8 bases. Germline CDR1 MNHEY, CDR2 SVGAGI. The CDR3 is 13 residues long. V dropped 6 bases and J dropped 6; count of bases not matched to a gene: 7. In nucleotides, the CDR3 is TGTGCCAGCAGGGGATCACAGGGGGGCGAGCAGTACTTC. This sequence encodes CASRGSQGGEQYF.

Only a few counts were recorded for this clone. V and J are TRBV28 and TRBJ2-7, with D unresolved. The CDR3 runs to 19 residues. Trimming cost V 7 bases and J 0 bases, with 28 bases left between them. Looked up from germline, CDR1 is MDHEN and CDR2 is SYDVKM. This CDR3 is CASTSSSTQYYTSSYEQYF. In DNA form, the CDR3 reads TGTGCCAGCACGTCCTCCAGCACACAATACTATACGAGCTCCTACGAGCAGTACTTC.

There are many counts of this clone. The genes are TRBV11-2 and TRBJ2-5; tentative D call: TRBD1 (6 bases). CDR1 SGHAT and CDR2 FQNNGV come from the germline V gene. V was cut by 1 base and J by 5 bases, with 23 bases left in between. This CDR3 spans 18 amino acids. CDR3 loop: CASSLVSSGRGTGETQYF. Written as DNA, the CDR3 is TGTGCCAGCAGCTTAGTTTCGAGCGGCAGGGGCACAGGGGAGACCCAGTACTTC. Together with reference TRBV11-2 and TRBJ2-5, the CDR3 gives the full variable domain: EAGVAQSPRYKIIEKRQSVAFWCNPISGHATLYWYQQILGQGPKLLIQFQNNGVVDDSQLPKDRFSAERLKGVDSTLKIQPAKLEDSAVYLCASSLVSSGRGTGETQYFGPGTRLLVL.

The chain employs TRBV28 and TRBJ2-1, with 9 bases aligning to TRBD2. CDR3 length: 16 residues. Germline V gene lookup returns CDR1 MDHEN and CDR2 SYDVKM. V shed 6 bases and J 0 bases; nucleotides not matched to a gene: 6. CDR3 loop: CASSLYSGGSYNEQFF. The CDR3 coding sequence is TGTGCCAGCAGCCTCTATAGCGGGGGCTCCTACAATGAGCAGTTCTTC.

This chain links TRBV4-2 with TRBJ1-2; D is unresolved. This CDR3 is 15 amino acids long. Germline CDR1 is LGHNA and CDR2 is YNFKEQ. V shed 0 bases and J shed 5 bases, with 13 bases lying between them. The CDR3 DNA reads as TGTGCCAGCAGCCAAGATCTGAACAGCGGGTATGGCTACACCTTC. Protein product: CASSQDLNSGYGYTF.

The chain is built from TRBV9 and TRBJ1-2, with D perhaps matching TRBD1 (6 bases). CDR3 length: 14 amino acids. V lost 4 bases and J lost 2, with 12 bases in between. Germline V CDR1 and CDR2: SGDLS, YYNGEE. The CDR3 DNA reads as TGTGCCAGCAGCCCGGACAGTTTAAACTATGGCTACACCTTC. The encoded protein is CASSPDSLNYGYTF. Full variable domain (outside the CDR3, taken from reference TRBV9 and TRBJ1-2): DSGVTQTPKHLITATGQRVTLRCSPRSGDLSVYWYQQSLDQGLQFLIQYYNGEERAKGNILERFSAQQFPDLHSELNLSSLELGDSALYFCASSPDSLNYGYTFGSGTRLTVV.

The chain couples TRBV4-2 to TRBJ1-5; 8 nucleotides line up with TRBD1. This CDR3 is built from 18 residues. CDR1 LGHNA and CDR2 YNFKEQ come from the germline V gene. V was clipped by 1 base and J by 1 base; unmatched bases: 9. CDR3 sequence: CASSQVSQGARSNQPQHF. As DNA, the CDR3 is TGTGCCAGCAGCCAAGTGTCGCAGGGGGCACGAAGCAATCAGCCCCAGCATTTT.

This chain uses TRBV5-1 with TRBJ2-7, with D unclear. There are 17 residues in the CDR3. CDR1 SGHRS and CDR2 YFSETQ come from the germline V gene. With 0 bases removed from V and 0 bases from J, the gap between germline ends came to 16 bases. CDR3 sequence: CASSLGPDTTNSYEQYF. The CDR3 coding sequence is TGCGCCAGCAGCTTGGGGCCAGATACTACCAACTCCTACGAGCAGTACTTC.

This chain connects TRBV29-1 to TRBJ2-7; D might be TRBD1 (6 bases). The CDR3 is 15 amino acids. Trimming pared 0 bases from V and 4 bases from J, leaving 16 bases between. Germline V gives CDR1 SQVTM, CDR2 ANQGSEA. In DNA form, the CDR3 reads TGCAGCGTTGAAGATGTTTCAGGGGTCGGGTACGAGCAGTACTTC. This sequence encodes CSVEDVSGVGYEQYF.

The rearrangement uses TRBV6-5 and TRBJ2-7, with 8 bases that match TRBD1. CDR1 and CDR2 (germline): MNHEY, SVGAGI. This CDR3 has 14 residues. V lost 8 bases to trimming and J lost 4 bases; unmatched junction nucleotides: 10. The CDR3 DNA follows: TGTGCCAGCGGGCAGGGGGCGCGTTTGTACGAGCAGTACTTC. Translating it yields CASGQGARLYEQYF.

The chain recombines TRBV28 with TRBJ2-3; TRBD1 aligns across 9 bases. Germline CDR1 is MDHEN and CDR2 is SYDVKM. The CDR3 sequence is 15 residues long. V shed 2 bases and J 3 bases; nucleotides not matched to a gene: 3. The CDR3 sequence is CASSLAGQGTDTQYF. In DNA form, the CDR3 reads TGTGCCAGCAGTTTAGCGGGACAGGGTACAGATACGCAGTATTTT. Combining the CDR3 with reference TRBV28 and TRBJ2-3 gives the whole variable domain DVKVTQSSRYLVKRTGEKVFLECVQDMDHENMFWYRQDPGLGLRLIYFSYDVKMKEKGDIPEGYSVSREKKERFSLILESASTNQTSMYLCASSLAGQGTDTQYFGPGTRLTVL.

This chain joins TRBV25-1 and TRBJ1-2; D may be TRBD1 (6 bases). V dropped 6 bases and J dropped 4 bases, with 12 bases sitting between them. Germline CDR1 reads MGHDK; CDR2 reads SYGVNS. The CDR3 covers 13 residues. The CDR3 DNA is TGTGCCAGCAGCCAGGACAGACTCTATGGCTACACCTTC. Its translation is CASSQDRLYGYTF.